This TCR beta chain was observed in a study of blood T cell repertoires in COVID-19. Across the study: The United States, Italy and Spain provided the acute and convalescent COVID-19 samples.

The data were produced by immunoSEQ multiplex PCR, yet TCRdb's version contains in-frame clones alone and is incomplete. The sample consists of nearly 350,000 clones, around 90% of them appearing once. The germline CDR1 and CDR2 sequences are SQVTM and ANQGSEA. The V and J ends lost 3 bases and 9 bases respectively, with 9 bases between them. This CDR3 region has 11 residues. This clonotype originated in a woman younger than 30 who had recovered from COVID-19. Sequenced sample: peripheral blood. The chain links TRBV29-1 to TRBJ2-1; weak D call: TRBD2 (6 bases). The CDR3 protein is CSVEEGIEQFF. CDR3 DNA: TGCAGCGTTGAGGAGGGGATTGAGCAGTTCTTC.